These 31 T cell receptor beta chains were sequenced from one sample in a study of T cells in Graves' hyperthyroidism and ophthalmopathy. There were TCR beta CDR3 regions amplified from RNA transcripts. The TCR CDR3 first-round RT-PCR relied on the HTBI primer set. Each CDR3 protein is one row after TCRdb ran MiXCR on the multiplex PCR reads. The sample has approximately 520,000 distinct CDR3 sequences, around a quarter seen once; the top ten hold 10% to 12%. Sequenced: blood. These receptors all come from a woman aged 25-40 years with Graves' ophthalmopathy.

CDR3 in DNA: TGCAGCGTTGGGACAGGGGGAAGAGAGACCCAGTACTTC. The encoded protein is CSVGTGGRETQYF. The chain has TRBV29-1 and TRBJ2-5; 10 bases are shared with TRBD1. The CDR3 runs 13 residues. From germline, CDR1 is SQVTM and CDR2 ANQGSEA. J lost 4 bases, V lost 4 bases, and 3 bases had no gene match.

This clonotype appeared a single time. V and J are TRBV6-1 and TRBJ1-2, with D hard to call. The germline CDR1 and CDR2 sequences are MNHNS and SASEGT. CDR3 length equals 14 residues. V lost 2 bases, J lost 7 bases, and 14 bases lay in between. Written as DNA, the CDR3 is TGTGCCAGCAGTGAAAGTCTCTTAATCGGTGGCTACACCTTC. It encodes CASSESLLIGGYTF.

This clonotype appeared many times. J is TRBJ1-2 and V is TRBV6-5, with unresolved D. Trimming took off 0 bases at V and 4 bases at J, with 15 bases between the two ends. CDR3 length: 16 amino acids. Germline V gene sequence: CDR1 MNHEY, CDR2 SVGAGI. CDR3 nucleotides: TGTGCCAGCAGTTACTCGACCGGCGGGAAAGCCTATGGCTACACCTTC. This encodes CASSYSTGGKAYGYTF.

This clonotype was counted between two and nine times. The chain links TRBV6-1 to TRBJ1-2; D is uncertain. The CDR3 loop spans 14 amino acids. In germline, CDR1 is MNHNS, CDR2 SASEGT. V lost 0 bases, J lost 4 bases, and 9 bases lay in between. CDR3 residues: CASSEARELYGYTF. In DNA, the CDR3 is TGTGCCAGCAGTGAAGCGCGAGAACTCTATGGCTACACCTTC.

The rearrangement joins TRBV6-5 to TRBJ2-7; unclear D gene. CDR3 length equals 11 residues. V lost 8 bases and J 3 bases, leaving 8 bases between the germline ends. Germline values: CDR1 MNHEY, CDR2 SVGAGI. This chain's CDR3 is CASRFGYEQYF. The CDR3 region has the DNA TGTGCCAGCCGGTTTGGCTACGAGCAGTACTTC.

This clonotype was detected ten times or more. The genes are TRBV19 and TRBJ1-3; D perhaps matches TRBD1 (5 bases). The V and J ends lost 5 bases and 1 base respectively, with 9 bases between them. This CDR3 has 14 amino acids. Per germline, CDR1 LNHDA and CDR2 SQIVND (reference sequence). The CDR3 region has the DNA TGTGCCAGTAGTGTCCAGGGATCTGGAAACACCATATATTTT. Residues: CASSVQGSGNTIYF. Full variable domain (rest looked up from reference TRBV19 and TRBJ1-3): DGGITQSPKYLFRKEGQNVTLSCEQNLNHDAMYWYRQDPGQGLRLIYYSQIVNDFQKGDIAEGYSVSREKKESFPLTVTSAQKNPTAFYLCASSVQGSGNTIYFGEGSWLTVV.

This clonotype was recorded once. The chain uses TRBV11-2 and TRBJ2-5; 9 nucleotides match TRBD2. Trimming cost V 3 bases and J 0 bases; bases outside gene matches: 11. The CDR3 has 18 amino acids. In germline, CDR1 is SGHAT, CDR2 FQNNGV. CDR3 in DNA: TGTGCCAGCAGCTTGAGTCCGGGACTAGCAGAATACCAAGAGACCCAGTACTTC. Translated: CASSLSPGLAEYQETQYF.

This clonotype was detected a few times. V is TRBV24-1 and J is TRBJ1-1; D is uncertain. Germline assignment: CDR1 KGHDR and CDR2 SFDVKD. There are 13 residues in the CDR3. V dropped 7 bases and J dropped 1 base, with 9 bases sitting between them. The CDR3 DNA follows: TGTGCCACCAGGGCCGAGGGGAACACTGAAGCTTTCTTT. Translating it yields CATRAEGNTEAFF.

The V call is TRBV6-1, the J call TRBJ1-1; no clear D gene. V gave up 8 bases and J gave up 8 bases, with 15 bases separating them. CDR1 is MNHNS and CDR2 is SASEGT in the germline V gene. There are 12 residues in the CDR3. The CDR3 DNA sequence: TGTGCCAGCGGAGAATCTAATTGGGAAGCTTTCTTT. Translating gives CASGESNWEAFF.

This clonotype occurred many times. This chain joins TRBV6-2 or TRBV6-3 and TRBJ1-2; the D is unclear. Germline CDR1 is MNHEY and CDR2 is SVGEGT. The CDR3 has 13 amino acids. Trimming left V 7 bases short and J 4 bases short, with 13 bases between. The CDR3 loop reads CASTSTVFYGYTF. The DNA of the CDR3 is TGTGCCAGCACGAGCACCGTCTTCTATGGCTACACCTTC.

This clonotype was recorded many times. The chain recombines TRBV19 with TRBJ2-1; a weak D match, TRBD1 (6 bases). The V end was cut by 5 bases, the J end by 7 bases, with 12 bases between. The germline V gene has CDR1 LNHDA and CDR2 SQIVND (reference sequence). This CDR3 has 13 residues. CDR3 sequence (DNA): TGTGCCAGTAGTGTCTCTCAGGGGAATGAGCAGTTCTTC. Encoded protein: CASSVSQGNEQFF.

This clonotype was detected ten times or more. The rearrangement links TRBV6-2 or TRBV6-3 to TRBJ1-2; 10 bases agree with TRBD1. Trimming at V came to 6 bases and at J to 1 base, leaving 14 bases not matched to a gene. Germline assignment: CDR1 MNHEY and CDR2 SVGEGT. The CDR3 consists of 18 residues. In nucleotides, the CDR3 is TGTGCCAGCAGCATCTCGACAGGGGGCCTCCCACTTAACTATGGCTACACCTTC. This sequence encodes CASSISTGGLPLNYGYTF.

This clonotype has at least ten counts. This chain links TRBV6-5 with TRBJ1-5; D perhaps matches TRBD1 (5 bases). Per germline, CDR1 MNHEY and CDR2 SVGAGI. The CDR3 runs 15 residues. V dropped 0 bases and J dropped 7 bases, with 13 bases sitting between them. CDR3 loop: CASSYSKGEGQPQHF. In nucleotides, the CDR3 is TGTGCCAGCAGTTACTCGAAAGGGGAAGGACAGCCCCAGCATTTT.

This clonotype was recorded many times. The rearrangement uses TRBV12-5 and TRBJ1-5; no definite D call. Germline V lookup: CDR1 LGHNT, CDR2 FRNRAP. V was clipped by 1 base and J by 8 bases, with 6 bases between them. The CDR3 length is 12 residues. The CDR3, as DNA: TGTGCTAGTGGTTTGGGGTGGGAGCCCCAGCATTTT. As protein: CASGLGWEPQHF.

This clonotype has at least ten counts. The J gene is TRBJ2-7, the V gene TRBV2, with a weak D call TRBD1 (6 bases). This CDR3 is 15 amino acids long. Germline CDR1 SNHLY, CDR2 FYNNEI. Trimming took 3 bases from V and 1 from J, leaving 13 bases between them. The CDR3 loop reads CASSDRGYWSYEQYF. CDR3 nucleotides: TGTGCCAGCAGTGATAGGGGGTATTGGTCCTACGAGCAGTACTTC.

As regards this clonotype: With a much larger clone just one base away, this may be a read error. The genes are TRBV6-4 and TRBJ2-7, with TRBD2 identical over 7 bases. The CDR3 consists of 15 residues. Trimming removed 4 bases from V and 7 bases from J; junction bases left unmatched: 13. Germline CDR1 and CDR2: MRHNA and SNTAGT. CDR3 DNA: TGTGCCAGCAGTGCCCAGCGGGATGGGGCCAATGAGCAGTACTTC. This codes for CASSAQRDGANEQYF.

This clonotype showed up many times. The gene calls are TRBV30 and TRBJ1-2; 12 nucleotides match TRBD1. The junction had 2 bases not matched to a gene; V was cut back by 0 bases and J by 12 bases. The CDR3 extends over 12 amino acids. The V gene's germline CDR1 is GTSNPN and CDR2 SVGIG (reference sequence). The CDR3 spells CAWSVGTGGHTF. CDR3 sequence (DNA): TGTGCCTGGAGTGTGGGGACAGGGGGCCACACCTTC. Full variable domain (outside the CDR3, taken from reference TRBV30 and TRBJ1-2): SQTIHQWPATLVQPVGSPLSLECTVEGTSNPNLYWYRQAAGRGLQLLFYSVGIGQISSEVPQNLSASRPQDRQFILSSKKLLLSDSGFYLCAWSVGTGGHTFGSGTRLTVV.

Remarks on this clonotype: One end of the junction fails to match germline, which may point to a read error. The chain couples TRBV7-2 to TRBJ2-5, with D perhaps matching TRBD1 or TRBD2 (6 bases each). Germline V CDR1 and CDR2: SGHTA, FQGNSA. This CDR3 comprises 14 residues. The CDR3 nucleotides are TGTGTCAGCAGTCACACGGGGGCCCCAGAGACCCAGTACTTC. It is translated as CVSSHTGAPETQYF.

This clonotype has ten or more counts. The J gene is TRBJ2-3, the V gene TRBV29-1; no clear D. The CDR3 spans 14 residues. Germline V lookup: CDR1 SQVTM, CDR2 ANQGSEA. The V end lost 3 bases, the J end lost 1 base, and 11 bases lay between the germline ends. CDR3 nucleotide sequence: TGCAGCGTTGACGCCGGTCACCGCACAGATACGCAGTATTTT. Translating it yields CSVDAGHRTDTQYF.

The rearrangement uses TRBV12-3 or TRBV12-4 and TRBJ2-2, with a tentative D call TRBD1 (6 bases). Trimming pared 6 bases from V and 8 bases from J, leaving 16 bases between. This CDR3 contains 14 residues. The CDR3 region is CASRAGQLRGELFF. CDR3 coding DNA: TGTGCCAGCAGGGCAGGACAGCTGAGGGGGGAGCTGTTTTTT.

This chain links TRBV5-6 with TRBJ1-1; D may be TRBD1 (5 bases). The V gene's germline CDR1 is SGHDT and CDR2 YYEEEE. The ends were cut back, 5 bases at V and 1 base at J, with 9 bases in the middle. The CDR3 covers 13 residues. DNA of the CDR3: TGTGCCAGCAGGTACAGGCCGAACACTGAAGCTTTCTTT. Its translation is CASRYRPNTEAFF.

This clonotype has a count of ten or more. The chain has TRBV6-2 or TRBV6-3 and TRBJ2-2, with TRBD2 matching over 7 bases. Trimming cost V 6 bases and J 6 bases; bases outside gene matches: 4. Germline assignment: CDR1 MNHEY and CDR2 SVGEGT. This CDR3 contains 13 residues. CDR3 loop: CASSGGGAGELFF. In DNA, the CDR3 is TGTGCCAGCAGCGGGGGAGGGGCCGGGGAGCTGTTTTTT.

The chain combines TRBV29-1 with TRBJ1-1; a weak D match, TRBD1 (6 bases). The germline V and J ends were trimmed by 7 bases and 0 bases, with 12 bases remaining between them. This CDR3 contains 13 residues. Germline loops: CDR1 SQVTM, CDR2 ANQGSEA. The CDR3: CSGAGHLNTEAFF. The CDR3 DNA is TGCAGCGGCGCGGGACACCTGAACACTGAAGCTTTCTTT.

This chain connects TRBV20-1 to TRBJ2-7, with 8 positions matching TRBD1. Germline CDR1 and CDR2: DFQATT and SNEGSKA (reference sequence). V shed 3 bases and J 2 bases; nucleotides not matched to a gene: 27. The length of the CDR3 is 21 residues. DNA of the CDR3: TGCAGTGCTAGGTTGAGCTACATTCCGGGACAGGTTCCAGGGGAGGCCTACGAGCAGTACTTC. Translated, it gives CSARLSYIPGQVPGEAYEQYF.

The gene calls are TRBV6-4 and TRBJ1-5; no clear D. There are 16 residues in the CDR3. V was shortened by 2 bases and J by 5 bases, with 16 bases between the two germline ends. Germline values: CDR1 MRHNA, CDR2 SNTAGT. The CDR3 spells CASSDRQRSGYQPQHF. CDR3 nucleotide sequence: TGTGCCAGCAGTGACAGACAAAGGTCGGGCTATCAGCCCCAGCATTTT.

The chain uses TRBV27 and TRBJ2-7, with a weak D call TRBD2 (6 bases). From germline, CDR1 is MNHEY and CDR2 SMNVEV (reference sequence). Trimming shortened V by 4 bases and J by 3 bases, and 16 bases separated the two germline ends. The CDR3 length is 15 residues. The CDR3 sequence is CASSSWGDLGYEQYF. The CDR3 DNA is TGTGCCAGCAGTTCGTGGGGGGACTTAGGCTACGAGCAGTACTTC.

This clonotype has just a few counts. The chain combines TRBV30 with TRBJ1-1; D is unresolved. The V gene lost 0 bases and the J gene lost 7 bases, with 9 bases spanning the gap. This CDR3 spans 12 amino acids. The germline V gene has CDR1 GTSNPN and CDR2 SVGIG (reference sequence). The chain's CDR3 is CAWSVLEGEAFF. Here the CDR3 DNA reads TGTGCCTGGAGTGTACTGGAAGGTGAAGCTTTCTTT.

This chain joins TRBV7-2 and TRBJ2-5, with TRBD1 matching over 7 bases. The CDR3 length is 15 residues. V lost 5 bases, J lost 5 bases, and 11 bases stayed unmatched. The germline V gene encodes CDR1 SGHTA and CDR2 FQGNSA. The CDR3 protein is CASSPQQGQGETQYF. The CDR3 nucleotides read TGTGCCAGCAGCCCCCAACAGGGGCAAGGGGAGACCCAGTACTTC.

This clonotype was recorded at least ten times. The chain carries TRBV29-1 and TRBJ2-5; 11 nucleotides agree with TRBD2. CDR3 size: 14 residues. Trimming at V came to 3 bases and at J to 4 bases, leaving 4 bases not matched to a gene. Germline CDR1 SQVTM, CDR2 ANQGSEA. The CDR3 protein is CSVDTSGGRETQYF. The CDR3 region has the DNA TGCAGCGTTGATACTAGCGGGGGCCGAGAGACCCAGTACTTC.

The rearrangement links TRBV24-1 to TRBJ2-5; unclear D gene. Trimming removed 1 base at V and 0 bases at J, with 8 bases between. Germline V CDR1 and CDR2: KGHDR, SFDVKD. CDR3 length: 15 amino acids. The CDR3 DNA sequence: TGTGCCACCAGTGATTTCCCAAGCAACCAAGAGACCCAGTACTTC. This codes for CATSDFPSNQETQYF.

This clonotype has more than one count but fewer than ten. The chain links TRBV6-1 to TRBJ1-1; D perhaps matches TRBD1 (5 bases). The CDR3 runs 15 residues. With 2 bases removed from V and 2 bases from J, the gap between germline ends came to 12 bases. Per the germline V gene, CDR1 is MNHNS and CDR2 is SASEGT. CDR3 sequence (DNA): TGTGCCAGCAGTGAACAGGGCCGCCACAACACTGAAGCTTTCTTT. This translates into CASSEQGRHNTEAFF.